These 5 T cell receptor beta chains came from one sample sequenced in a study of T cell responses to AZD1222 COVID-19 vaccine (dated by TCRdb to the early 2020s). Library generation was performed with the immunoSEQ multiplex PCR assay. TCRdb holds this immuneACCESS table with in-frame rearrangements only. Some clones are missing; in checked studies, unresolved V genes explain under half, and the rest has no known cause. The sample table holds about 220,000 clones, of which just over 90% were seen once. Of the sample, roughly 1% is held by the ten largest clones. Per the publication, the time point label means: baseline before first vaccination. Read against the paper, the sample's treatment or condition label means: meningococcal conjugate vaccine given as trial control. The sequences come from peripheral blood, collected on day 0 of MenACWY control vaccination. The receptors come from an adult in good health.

Written as DNA, the CDR3 is TGTGCCAGCAGTTTGAGGGGTAGGGAAAAACTGTTTTTT. It specifies CASSLRGREKLFF. The rearrangement links TRBV27 to TRBJ1-4; tentative D call: TRBD1 (5 bases). CDR1 and CDR2 from the germline V gene are MNHEY and SMNVEV (reference sequence). This CDR3 is built from 13 residues. The germline V and J ends were trimmed by 3 bases and 8 bases, with 10 bases remaining between them.

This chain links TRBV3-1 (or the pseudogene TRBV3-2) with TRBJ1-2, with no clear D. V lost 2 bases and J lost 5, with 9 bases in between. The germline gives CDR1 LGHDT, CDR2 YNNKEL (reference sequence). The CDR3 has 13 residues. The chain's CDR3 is CASSQMSQYGYTF. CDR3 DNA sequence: TGTGCCAGCAGCCAAATGAGTCAGTATGGCTACACCTTC.

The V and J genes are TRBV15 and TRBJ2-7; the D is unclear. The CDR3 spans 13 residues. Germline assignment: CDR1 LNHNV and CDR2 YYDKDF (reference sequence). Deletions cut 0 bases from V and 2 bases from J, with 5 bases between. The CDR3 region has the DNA TGTGCCACCAGCAGAGAGGTAACCTACGAGCAGTACTTC. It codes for CATSREVTYEQYF.

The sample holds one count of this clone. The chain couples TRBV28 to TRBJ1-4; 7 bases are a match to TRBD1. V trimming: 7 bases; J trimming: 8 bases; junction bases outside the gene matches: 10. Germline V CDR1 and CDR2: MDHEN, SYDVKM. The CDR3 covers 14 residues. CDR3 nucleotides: TGTGCCAGCACCCGACAGGGAGTCTTGGAAAAACTGTTTTTT. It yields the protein CASTRQGVLEKLFF. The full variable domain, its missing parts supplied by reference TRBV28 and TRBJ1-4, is DVKVTQSSRYLVKRTGEKVFLECVQDMDHENMFWYRQDPGLGLRLIYFSYDVKMKEKGDIPEGYSVSREKKERFSLILESASTNQTSMYLCASTRQGVLEKLFFGSGTQLSVL.

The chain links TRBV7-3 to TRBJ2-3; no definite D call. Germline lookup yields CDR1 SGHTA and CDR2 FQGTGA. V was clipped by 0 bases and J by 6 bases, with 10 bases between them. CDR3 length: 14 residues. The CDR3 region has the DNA TGTGCCAGCAGCTTAACAGGATTCGAGGATACGCAGTATTTT. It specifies CASSLTGFEDTQYF.